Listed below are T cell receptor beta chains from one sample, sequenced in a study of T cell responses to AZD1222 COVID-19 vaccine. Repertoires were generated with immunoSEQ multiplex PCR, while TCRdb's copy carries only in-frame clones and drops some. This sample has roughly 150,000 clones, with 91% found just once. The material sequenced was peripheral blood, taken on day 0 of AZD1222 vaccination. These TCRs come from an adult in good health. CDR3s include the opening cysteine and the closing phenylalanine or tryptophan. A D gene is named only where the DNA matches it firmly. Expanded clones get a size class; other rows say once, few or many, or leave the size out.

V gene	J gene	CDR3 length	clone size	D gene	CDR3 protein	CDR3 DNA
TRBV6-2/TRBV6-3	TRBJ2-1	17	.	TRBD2	CASSKAPAGGPYNEQFF	TGTGCCAGCAGCAAGGCCCCAGCGGGAGGGCCCTACAATGAGCAGTTCTTC
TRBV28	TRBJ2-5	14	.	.	CASSLRGGLETQYF	TGTGCCAGCAGTTTAAGGGGTGGGCTAGAGACCCAGTACTTC
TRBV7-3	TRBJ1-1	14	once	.	CASRRDGQNTEAFF	TGTGCCAGCAGACGGGACGGTCAGAACACTGAAGCTTTCTTT
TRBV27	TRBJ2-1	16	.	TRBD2	CASSPQGSGRDREQFF	TGTGCCAGCAGTCCCCAGGGTAGCGGGAGGGATCGTGAGCAGTTCTTC
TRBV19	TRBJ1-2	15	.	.	CASSTPSGHYRGYTF	TGTGCCAGTAGTACCCCCTCGGGACACTATAGAGGCTACACCTTC
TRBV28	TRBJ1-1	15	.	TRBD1	CASTGGGDRGTEAFF	TGTGCCAGCACCGGTGGGGGGGACAGGGGCACTGAAGCTTTCTTT
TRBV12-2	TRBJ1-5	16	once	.	CASRLVSGYSNQPQHF	TGTGCAAGTCGCTTAGTTTCGGGTTATAGCAATCAGCCCCAGCATTTT
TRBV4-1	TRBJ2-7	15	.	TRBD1	CASSRRTGASYEQYF	TGCGCCAGCAGCCGGAGGACAGGGGCTAGCTACGAGCAGTACTTC
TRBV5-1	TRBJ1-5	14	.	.	CASSLGTENQPQHF	TGCGCCAGCAGCTTGGGGACGGAGAATCAGCCCCAGCATTTT
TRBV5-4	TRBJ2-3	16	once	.	CASSPGPMGVGDTQYF	TGTGCCAGCAGCCCGGGACCAATGGGGGTAGGAGATACGCAGTATTTT
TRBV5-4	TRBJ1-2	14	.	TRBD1	CASSPRDRVGGYTF	TGTGCCAGCAGCCCCCGGGACAGGGTAGGCGGCTACACCTTC
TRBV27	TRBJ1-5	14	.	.	CASSEGYSNQPQHF	TGTGCCAGCAGTGAGGGTTATAGCAATCAGCCCCAGCATTTT
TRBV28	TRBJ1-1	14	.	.	CASSPEDANTEAFF	TGTGCCAGCAGTCCCGAGGACGCGAACACTGAAGCTTTCTTT
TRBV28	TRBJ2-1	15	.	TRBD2	CASSAERGLYNEQFF	TGTGCCAGCAGCGCTGAGCGGGGCCTCTACAATGAGCAGTTCTTC
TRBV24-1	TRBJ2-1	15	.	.	CATSAPGSSYNEQFF	TGTGCCACCAGTGCCCCGGGTAGCTCCTACAATGAGCAGTTCTTC
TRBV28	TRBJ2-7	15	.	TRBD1	CASSPKRTGVYEQYF	TGTGCCAGCTCCCCAAAAAGGACAGGGGTCTACGAGCAGTACTTC
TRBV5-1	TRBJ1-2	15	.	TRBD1	CASSLGQGRSGGYTF	TGCGCCAGCAGCTTGGGACAGGGCAGGAGTGGGGGCTACACCTTC
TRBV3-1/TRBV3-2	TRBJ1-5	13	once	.	CAIPDGSNQPQHF	TGTGCCATTCCGGACGGTAGCAATCAGCCCCAGCATTTT
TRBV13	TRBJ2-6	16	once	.	CASSLGSSSGANVLTF	TGTGCCAGCAGCTTAGGTTCTAGCTCTGGGGCCAACGTCCTGACTTTC
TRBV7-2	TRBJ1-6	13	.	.	CASSFVRGSPLHF	TGTGCCAGCAGCTTCGTCAGGGGTTCACCCCTCCACTTT
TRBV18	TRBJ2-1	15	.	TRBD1	CASSPQGGGYNEQFF	TGTGCCAGCTCACCACAAGGGGGCGGGTACAATGAGCAGTTCTTC
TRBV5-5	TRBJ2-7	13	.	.	CASSSTYNYEQYF	TGTGCCAGCAGCTCGACGTACAACTACGAGCAGTACTTC
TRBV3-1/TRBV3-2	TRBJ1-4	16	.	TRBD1	CASSQASGTGVEKLFF	TGTGCCAGCAGCCAAGCAAGCGGGACAGGGGTTGAAAAACTGTTTTTT
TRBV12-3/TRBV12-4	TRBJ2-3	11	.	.	CASHGTDTQYF	TGTGCCAGCCATGGGACCGATACGCAGTATTTT
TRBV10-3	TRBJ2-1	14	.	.	CAISDGGSYNEQFF	TGTGCCATCAGTGACGGGGGCTCCTACAATGAGCAGTTCTTC
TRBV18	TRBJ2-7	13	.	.	CASSPALWDEQYF	TGTGCCAGCTCACCGGCTTTATGGGACGAGCAGTACTTC
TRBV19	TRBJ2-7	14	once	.	CASIPGLRTYEQYF	TGTGCCAGTATCCCCGGTCTTCGGACCTACGAGCAGTACTTC
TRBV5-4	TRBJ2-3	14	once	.	CASRPGTSTDTQYF	TGTGCCAGCAGACCCGGGACTAGCACAGATACGCAGTATTTT
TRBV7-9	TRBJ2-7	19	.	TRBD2	CASSLSRTSGRESRYEQYF	TGTGCCAGCAGCTTAAGTCGAACTAGCGGGAGGGAGAGTAGGTACGAGCAGTACTTC
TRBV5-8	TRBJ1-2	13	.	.	CASSLLPDYGYTF	TGTGCCAGCAGCTTGCTCCCGGACTATGGCTACACCTTC
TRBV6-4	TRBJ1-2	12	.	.	CASSDSGQGLLF	TGTGCCAGCAGTGACTCGGGGCAGGGTCTCCTTTTC
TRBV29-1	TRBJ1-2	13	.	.	CSVGTPGTYGYTF	TGCAGCGTTGGCACCCCAGGTACCTATGGCTACACCTTC
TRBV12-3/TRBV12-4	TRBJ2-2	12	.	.	CASRASTGELFF	TGTGCCAGCAGAGCATCGACCGGGGAGCTGTTTTTT
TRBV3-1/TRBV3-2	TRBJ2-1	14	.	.	CASSQGLDYNEQFF	TGTGCCAGCAGCCAAGGGTTGGACTACAATGAGCAGTTCTTC
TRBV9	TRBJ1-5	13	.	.	CASSAAGSRPQHF	TGTGCCAGCAGCGCGGCGGGGAGTAGGCCCCAGCATTTT
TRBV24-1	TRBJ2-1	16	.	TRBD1	CATSDPDRGLYNEQFF	TGTGCCACCAGTGACCCTGACAGGGGATTATACAATGAGCAGTTCTTC
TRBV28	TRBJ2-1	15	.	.	CASSFGGPLMDEQFF	TGTGCCAGCAGTTTCGGGGGTCCGCTCATGGATGAGCAGTTCTTC
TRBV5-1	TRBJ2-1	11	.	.	CASAQKGEQFF	TGCGCCAGCGCCCAAAAGGGTGAGCAGTTCTTC
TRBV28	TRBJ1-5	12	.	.	CASSLRGQPQHF	TGTGCCAGCAGTTTAAGGGGTCAGCCCCAGCATTTT
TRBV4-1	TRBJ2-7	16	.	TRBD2	CASSQFTSGAAYEQYF	TGCGCCAGCAGCCAGTTTACTAGCGGGGCCGCCTACGAGCAGTACTTC
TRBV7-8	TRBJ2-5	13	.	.	CASSLYRQETQYF	TGTGCCAGCAGCTTATACAGGCAAGAGACCCAGTACTTC
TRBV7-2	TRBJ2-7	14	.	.	CASSLPGLAYEQYF	TGTGCCAGCAGCTTACCTGGTTTAGCCTACGAGCAGTACTTC
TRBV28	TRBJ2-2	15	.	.	CASSFVGWDTGELFF	TGTGCCAGCAGTTTCGTGGGATGGGACACCGGGGAGCTGTTTTTT